This entry concerns a single T cell receptor beta chain. With 0 bases clipped from V and 7 bases from J, the junction kept 9 bases outside the gene matches. Germline CDR1 SGHTA, CDR2 FQGNSA. The CDR3 spans 17 residues. This entry comes from a study of early T cells in non-severe SARS-CoV-2 infection. TCRdb re-called the 5' RACE reads through MiXCR, storing one row per CDR3 protein. This table has 70,000 or so distinct CDR3 sequences, 9.5% to 15% appearing once. The chain links TRBV7-2 to TRBJ1-6, with 7 nucleotides matching TRBD1. This TCR was recovered from an adult who was a healthcare worker with PCR-confirmed SARS-CoV-2 infection or an uninfected control (not recorded which). Sequencing input: whole blood. The CDR3 is CASSLAAGTVLNSPLHF. The DNA for the CDR3 is TGTGCCAGCAGCTTAGCCGCCGGGACAGTCTTAAATTCACCCCTCCACTTT.